This T cell receptor (beta chain) was recovered during a study of T cell repertoires in cytomegalovirus infection (dated by TCRdb to the late 2010s). Study-wide context: Donor HLA type was relevant to the analysis, because carriage of CMV infection together with the matching HLA type was indicated by public TCR beta signatures.

What the study reported, not specific to this receptor: In both this cohort and an independent roughly 400-donor cohort, the cumulative frequency of public TCR beta family members distinguished carriers of CMV infection plus the relevant HLA type. The ex vivo response was dominated by HLA-C-restricted CMV-specific TCR beta clonotypes, and the single most frequent clonotype in two of eight donors was supplied by these HLA-C-restricted clonotypes.

The sequencer listed for this sample is Illumina HiSeq 1500. Through fastp at Q25 and MiXCR, TCRdb rebuilt clones from the public reads, retaining in-frame beta chains. Identical CDR3 protein sequences are pooled into one entry, listed with their most common genes and DNA. This sample has 100,000 to 150,000 distinct CDR3 sequences in its table, and roughly 9% of those were observed once. Jointly, the top ten make up 10% of the sample. As concerns this clonotype: Its antigen remains undetermined. Base qualities are missing; no much larger clone stands one base away.

According to the germline V gene, CDR1 reads SGHAT and CDR2 reads FQNNGV. V is shortened by 3 bases, J by 9 bases, and the region joining them spans 6 bases. The CDR3 runs 11 residues from the cysteine to the phenylalanine. Of all the DNA, just the CDR3 is kept, 33 bases in frame from base 1. This clonotype originated in a human donor in good health (CMV status not recorded). Some clones in this sample may be carry-over from other donors' samples. Sequencing used PBMCs. The chain uses TRBV11-2 and TRBJ2-4; the D gene cannot be resolved reliably. The CDR3: CASSFRGIQYF. DNA sequence: TGTGCCAGCAGCTTCCGAGGCATTCAGTACTTC. The entire variable domain, with the stretches around the CDR3 drawn from the reference TRBV11-2 and TRBJ2-4 proteins, is EAGVAQSPRYKIIEKRQSVAFWCNPISGHATLYWYQQILGQGPKLLIQFQNNGVVDDSQLPKDRFSAERLKGVDSTLKIQPAKLEDSAVYLCASSFRGIQYFGAGTRLSVL.